The 18 T cell receptor beta chains listed next were all sequenced from one sample in a study of T cell repertoires in cytomegalovirus infection. These receptors have no identified antigens. TCRdb processed the reads anew with MiXCR; each CDR3 protein has one entry. This table holds 830,000 or so distinct CDR3 sequences, around a third found once. The sample in question was cultured CD8+ T cells from PBMCs, obtained from culture after CMV antigen stimulation. Receptors originate from a human donor in good health (CMV status not recorded). Some clones in this sample may be carry-over from other donors' samples.

This rearrangement joins TRBV6-1 to TRBJ1-2, with 7 bases fitting TRBD1. V shed 7 bases and J 7 bases; nucleotides not matched to a gene: 6. CDR1 and CDR2 from the germline V gene are MNHNS and SASEGT. This CDR3 has 12 residues. The chain's CDR3 is CASIFNRGGYTF. CDR3 coding DNA: TGTGCCAGCATTTTCAACAGGGGTGGCTACACCTTC.

V is TRBV9 and J is TRBJ2-5, with D tentatively TRBD2 (5 bases). Deletions cut 0 bases from V and 5 bases from J, with 14 bases between. This CDR3 has 15 amino acids. Germline loops: CDR1 SGDLS, CDR2 YYNGEE. The CDR3 spells CASSVGTSIRETQYF. In DNA form, the CDR3 reads TGTGCCAGCAGCGTAGGGACTTCCATTCGGGAGACCCAGTACTTC.

The genes are TRBV19 and TRBJ2-1; the match to TRBD1 covers 7 bases. V was clipped by 3 bases and J by 1 base; unmatched bases: 3. The CDR3 extends over 15 amino acids. Germline values: CDR1 LNHDA, CDR2 SQIVND (reference sequence). Here the CDR3 DNA reads TGTGCCAGTAGTATTAGGGGGCAATCCTACAATGAGCAGTTCTTC. This sequence encodes CASSIRGQSYNEQFF.

This clonotype was recorded many times. V and J are TRBV7-6 and TRBJ1-4; D perhaps matches TRBD1 (5 bases). Germline assignment: CDR1 SGHVS and CDR2 FNYEAQ. This CDR3 region has 15 residues. The V end was cut by 5 bases, the J end by 0 bases, with 10 bases between. Here the CDR3 reads CASSNRGSTNEKLFF. DNA for the CDR3: TGTGCCAGCAGCAATAGGGGTTCAACTAATGAAAAACTGTTTTTT.

With regard to this clonotype: The junction and the germline gene differ at one end; a read error may be behind it. This sequence joins TRBV9 and TRBJ1-5; D gene ambiguous. CDR3 length: 16 residues. Germline CDR1 and CDR2: SGDLS and YYNGEE. The CDR3 coding sequence is TGTGGCAGCAGCGCGGACCACCGGTTGGGGAATCAGCCCCAGCATTTT. It encodes CGSSADHRLGNQPQHF.

This CDR3 is CASSPTVLSGNTIYF. In DNA, the CDR3 is TGTGCCAGCAGTCCTACAGTTCTCTCTGGAAACACCATATATTTT. The gene calls are TRBV6-1 and TRBJ1-3; D is unclear. This CDR3 has 15 amino acids. Germline CDR1 reads MNHNS; CDR2 reads SASEGT. Trimming shortened V by 5 bases and J by 0 bases, and 11 bases separated the two germline ends.

This clonotype was detected ten times or more. V usage is TRBV7-8 and J usage is TRBJ2-5; D possibly corresponds to TRBD1 (6 bases). The V gene's germline CDR1 is SGHVS and CDR2 FQNEAQ. V dropped 3 bases and J dropped 0 bases, with 8 bases sitting between them. This CDR3 spans 14 amino acids. CDR3 coding DNA: TGTGCCAGCAGCTTCGGACAGTACCAAGAGACCCAGTACTTC. It yields the protein CASSFGQYQETQYF.

The V gene is TRBV9, the J gene TRBJ2-1, with D possibly TRBD1 on 6 matching bases. Germline lookup yields CDR1 SGDLS and CDR2 YYNGEE. V lost 4 bases and J lost 3, with 11 bases in between. The CDR3 loop spans 14 amino acids. Written as DNA, the CDR3 is TGTGCCAGCAGCACCAGGGACAACTACAATGAGCAGTTCTTC. It codes for CASSTRDNYNEQFF.

This clonotype was counted between two and nine times. This sequence joins TRBV6-1 and TRBJ2-7; D call uncertain. CDR1 and CDR2 from the germline V gene are MNHNS and SASEGT. Trimming cost V 1 base and J 1 base, with 8 bases left between them. This CDR3 is 14 amino acids long. The DNA for the CDR3 is TGTGCCAGCAGTGAAGTTCCAGATTCCTACGAGCAGTACTTC. Translated, it gives CASSEVPDSYEQYF.

The CDR3 sequence: CASRAITEAFF. In DNA form, the CDR3 reads TGTGCCAGCAGAGCAATCACTGAAGCTTTCTTT. This chain uses TRBV12-3 or TRBV12-4 with TRBJ1-1; D is ambiguous. The CDR3 length is 11 residues. Trimming took off 6 bases at V and 4 bases at J, with 6 bases between the two ends.

This clonotype was counted only a few times. The V gene is TRBV6-1, the J gene TRBJ2-5; D is unclear. The germline V and J ends were trimmed by 4 bases and 3 bases, with 21 bases remaining between them. The CDR3 loop spans 17 amino acids. Germline lookup yields CDR1 MNHNS and CDR2 SASEGT. CDR3 nucleotides: TGTGCCAGCAGTGTCTCGGCTATGGAATGGAAAAAAGAGACCCAGTACTTC. It encodes CASSVSAMEWKKETQYF.

This rearrangement joins TRBV12-3 or TRBV12-4 to TRBJ1-1; 11 bases are shared with TRBD1. The V gene end was trimmed by 3 bases and the J gene end by 5 bases; junction bases not matched to a gene: 14. CDR3 length equals 18 residues. The CDR3 region is CASSFLLELGTGGTEAFF. DNA for the CDR3: TGTGCCAGCAGTTTCCTACTTGAGTTGGGGACAGGGGGTACTGAAGCTTTCTTT.

The chain couples TRBV7-2 to TRBJ1-1; D not resolved. Trimming shortened V by 5 bases and J by 11 bases, and 6 bases separated the two germline ends. The CDR3 contains 9 residues. Germline CDR1 reads SGHTA; CDR2 reads FQGNSA. The CDR3 bases are TGTGCCAGCAGCCTTGGTGCTTTCTTT. This encodes CASSLGAFF.

The V and J genes are TRBV7-6 and TRBJ1-2; weak D call: TRBD1 (5 bases). Germline values: CDR1 SGHVS, CDR2 FNYEAQ. The CDR3 sequence is 15 residues long. Trimming removed 5 bases at V and 0 bases at J, with 13 bases between. For the CDR3, the DNA is TGTGCCAGCAGCCCAGGGCTGGTAGCTAACTATGGCTACACCTTC. It is translated as CASSPGLVANYGYTF.

This clonotype has just a few counts. V gene TRBV29-1 combines with J gene TRBJ2-6, with a possible D match to TRBD1 (5 bases). The V gene lost 4 bases and the J gene lost 2 bases, with 9 bases spanning the gap. The CDR3 is 14 residues long. Germline CDR1 is SQVTM and CDR2 is ANQGSEA. The DNA for the CDR3 is TGCAGCGTTGTCTACAGGCCTGGGGCCAACGTCCTGACTTTC. It encodes CSVVYRPGANVLTF.

This clonotype was observed a handful of times. The rearrangement joins TRBV15 to TRBJ2-6; the D is unclear. This CDR3 comprises 17 residues. The V gene's germline CDR1 is LNHNV and CDR2 YYDKDF (reference sequence). V shed 6 bases and J shed 0 bases, with 15 bases lying between them. CDR3 region: CATSNLVRSSGANVLTF. For the CDR3, the DNA is TGTGCCACCAGTAACTTAGTGAGGAGCTCTGGGGCCAACGTCCTGACTTTC. The variable domain in full, completed from reference TRBV15 and TRBJ2-6, reads DAMVIQNPRYQVTQFGKPVTLSCSQTLNHNVMYWYQQKSSQAPKLLFHYYDKDFNNEADTPDNFQSRRPNTSFCFLDIRSPGLGDTAMYLCATSNLVRSSGANVLTFGAGSRLTVL.

The sample holds a few counts of this clonotype. V usage is TRBV4-1 and J usage is TRBJ2-7; 7 bases line up with TRBD1. The germline V gene has CDR1 MGHRA and CDR2 YSYEKL. The length of the CDR3 is 14 residues. With V trimmed by 1 base and J by 6 bases, 6 bases remained unmatched. CDR3 in amino acids: CASSQAEGAGEQYF. The CDR3 DNA reads TGCGCCAGCAGCCAAGCCGAGGGGGCTGGCGAGCAGTACTTC.

This chain links TRBV28 with TRBJ2-1; D could derive from TRBD1 or TRBD2 (5 bases each). V was clipped by 6 bases and J by 8 bases, with 17 bases between them. Germline V gene data show CDR1 as MDHEN and CDR2 as SYDVKM. CDR3 size: 14 residues. The CDR3 sequence is CASSRGQGRDEQFF. The CDR3 coding sequence is TGTGCCAGCAGCCGCGGGCAGGGTCGCGATGAGCAGTTCTTC.